The 10 T cell receptor beta chains in this list originate from one sample, sequenced in a study of cytomegalovirus exposure and HLA in healthy donors. With 60 Vbeta and 13 Jbeta primers, the PCR was carried out. Here immunoSEQ multiplex PCR was the method, and the copy in TCRdb shows in-frame clones only, minus some. The sample includes about 140,000 clones, 66% of them seen just once. Sequenced sample: PBMCs. These receptors came from a human donor in good health.

This chain's CDR3 is CASSPGLAGVNEQFF. The CDR3 nucleotides read TGTGCCAGCAGCCCGGGACTAGCGGGAGTAAATGAGCAGTTCTTC. The genes are TRBV27 and TRBJ2-1; 14 bases align to TRBD2. Germline V gives CDR1 MNHEY, CDR2 SMNVEV (reference sequence). The CDR3 sequence is 15 residues long. Trimming cost V 6 bases and J 7 bases; bases outside gene matches: 5.

This clone has a handful of counts. The CDR3 coding sequence is TGTGCCAGCAGCGTAGAGAGCTCTGGAAACACCATATATTTT. Translated: CASSVESSGNTIYF. V usage is TRBV9 and J usage is TRBJ1-3; D unresolved. V dropped 0 bases and J dropped 0 bases, with 4 bases sitting between them. The germline V gene encodes CDR1 SGDLS and CDR2 YYNGEE. The CDR3 consists of 14 residues.

The V gene is TRBV4-1, the J gene TRBJ2-3; D perhaps matches TRBD2 (7 bases). This CDR3 region has 17 residues. V was shortened by 1 base and J by 3 bases, with 17 bases between the two germline ends. Germline CDR1 is MGHRA and CDR2 is YSYEKL. In DNA form, the CDR3 reads TGCGCCAGCAGCCAAGGGGCGTCAGGGGAGGGGACAGATACGCAGTATTTT. It specifies CASSQGASGEGTDTQYF.

This clone appeared once. The CDR3 DNA is TGTGCCAGCAGTGGGGACAGGGTGGCCGAGCAGTACTTC. This encodes CASSGDRVAEQYF. The chain has TRBV6-5 and TRBJ2-5; 9 nucleotides align to TRBD1. Gene TRBJ2-7 matches the end of the DNA better, so the J call may be wrong. The CDR3 has 13 amino acids. Germline CDR1 and CDR2: MNHEY and SVGAGI.

This clone was picked up a small number of times. The rearrangement uses TRBV15 and TRBJ2-7; 15 bases map to TRBD2. Germline V gives CDR1 LNHNV, CDR2 YYDKDF (reference sequence). V shed 5 bases and J 3 bases; nucleotides not matched to a gene: 14. The CDR3 is 19 residues long. The CDR3 loop reads CATSSRRPGLAGGNYEQYF. DNA for the CDR3: TGTGCCACCAGCTCTAGAAGACCGGGACTAGCGGGAGGCAACTACGAGCAGTACTTC.

This chain links TRBV2 with TRBJ2-1, with TRBD2 identical over 11 bases. Trimming removed 7 bases from V and 4 bases from J; junction bases left unmatched: 3. The CDR3 covers 14 residues. Per germline, CDR1 SNHLY and CDR2 FYNNEI. The CDR3 protein is CASKGLAAYNEQFF. The CDR3, as DNA: TGTGCCAGCAAGGGACTAGCGGCTTACAATGAGCAGTTCTTC.

This clone came up a few times. Here the CDR3 DNA reads TGTGCCAGCCGGGGTGGAGGGGAGCAGTACTTC. Its protein product is CASRGGGEQYF. The V and J genes are TRBV11-2 and TRBJ2-7, with D perhaps TRBD2 (6 bases). The length of the CDR3 is 11 residues. Germline CDR1 is SGHAT and CDR2 is FQNNGV. Trimming stripped 8 bases from V and 7 bases from J, with 12 bases between.

The chain combines TRBV19 with TRBJ2-1; 8 bases align to TRBD2. Germline CDR1 reads LNHDA; CDR2 reads SQIVND (reference sequence). V trimming: 4 bases; J trimming: 3 bases; junction bases outside the gene matches: 5. This CDR3 is 15 amino acids long. The CDR3 DNA is TGTGCCAGTAGTAATAGCGGGAATCTCTACAATGAGCAGTTCTTC. Amino acids: CASSNSGNLYNEQFF.

This chain links TRBV4-1 with TRBJ1-2; 12 nucleotides agree with TRBD1. This CDR3 contains 17 residues. Per germline, CDR1 MGHRA and CDR2 YSYEKL. The V and J ends lost 2 bases and 7 bases, in that order; junction bases with no gene match: 11. CDR3 in amino acids: CASSQSPTGQGAGGYTF. For the CDR3, the DNA is TGCGCCAGCAGCCAATCCCCGACGGGACAGGGGGCGGGTGGCTACACCTTC.

The chain employs TRBV5-1 and TRBJ2-7, with D unresolved. V dropped 0 bases and J dropped 0 bases, with 7 bases sitting between them. The CDR3 is made up of 14 amino acids. CDR1 SGHRS and CDR2 YFSETQ come from the germline V gene. The CDR3 here is CASSLEPSSYEQYF. The CDR3 coding sequence is TGCGCCAGCAGCTTGGAGCCGAGCTCCTACGAGCAGTACTTC.